These 23 T cell receptor beta chains share one sample of origin, sequenced in a study of Ad26.COV2.S vaccination and SARS-CoV-2 variants. Generated by immunoSEQ multiplex PCR, the TCRdb table keeps only in-frame clones and is missing some. The data show 450,000 to 550,000 clones, 80% to 90% seen once. Treatment of the sample: over 15 received Ad26.COV2.S at low or high dose, single or two shots; roughly 5 received placebo; per-sample allocation not given. Sample collection was performed on day 63 after the first vaccine or placebo injection. The sample in question was peripheral blood, obtained in a trial of Ad26.COV2.S vaccine versus placebo. The receptors here all came from a person between 18 and 65 years old who received the Ad26.COV2.S COVID-19 vaccine or a placebo.

The CDR3 DNA reads TGCGCCAGCAGCTTTGCAGGTTACAACTATGGCTACACCTTC. It codes for CASSFAGYNYGYTF. The chain couples TRBV5-1 to TRBJ1-2; D remains ambiguous. There are 14 residues in the CDR3. Trimming cost V 2 bases and J 2 bases, with 10 bases left between them. CDR1 SGHRS and CDR2 YFSETQ come from the germline V gene.

This chain joins TRBV4-3 and TRBJ2-7, with a possible D match to TRBD1 (6 bases). In germline, CDR1 is LGHNA, CDR2 YSLEER. This CDR3 comprises 15 residues. V lost 1 base and J 2 bases, leaving 12 bases between the germline ends. Here the CDR3 reads CASSQGSYRAYEQYV. In DNA, the CDR3 is TGCGCCAGCAGCCAAGGGTCCTACAGGGCCTACGAGCAGTACGTC.

This clone was seen once. The chain combines TRBV6-6 with TRBJ1-1; D remains unclear. The CDR3 contains 15 residues. CDR1 is MNHNY and CDR2 is SVGAGI in the germline V gene (reference sequence). V lost 6 bases and J lost 1, with 15 bases in between. The CDR3 DNA follows: TGTGCCAGCAGCCCCCAGGCAGGCTGGAACACTGAAGCTTTCTTT. This codes for CASSPQAGWNTEAFF.

This clone was observed a single time. The V gene is TRBV18, the J gene TRBJ2-5, with D possibly matching TRBD1 (6 bases). V was shortened by 5 bases and J by 4 bases, with 17 bases between the two germline ends. The CDR3 has 15 residues. CDR1 is KGHSH and CDR2 is LQKENI in the germline V gene. In DNA form, the CDR3 reads TGTGCCAGCTCAAAACTCCAGGGGCGCGGAGAGACCCAGTACTTC. This translates into CASSKLQGRGETQYF.

The chain couples TRBV28 to TRBJ2-3; 8 bases map to TRBD2. The CDR3 is made up of 15 amino acids. From germline, CDR1 is MDHEN and CDR2 SYDVKM. V was clipped by 2 bases and J by 2 bases; unmatched bases: 3. CDR3 nucleotide sequence: TGTGCCAGCAGTTTAAGCGGGGGCTTCACAGATACGCAGTATTTT. Protein sequence: CASSLSGGFTDTQYF.

The rearrangement uses TRBV6-5 and TRBJ2-4; the D gene is possibly TRBD2 (5 bases). CDR1 is MNHEY, CDR2 SVGAGI, per germline. The V gene lost 8 bases and the J gene lost 6 bases, with 14 bases spanning the gap. The length of the CDR3 is 13 residues. The DNA for the CDR3 is TGTGCCAGCTCGAATCTCAGCGGAAACATTCAGTACTTC. Translation: CASSNLSGNIQYF.

Note on this clone: Within the sample, other DNA sequences also encode this same CDR3. This chain joins TRBV5-4 and TRBJ2-7; no firm D call. This CDR3 contains 11 residues. The V end lost 4 bases, the J end lost 2 bases, and 4 bases lay between the germline ends. Looked up from germline, CDR1 is SGHNT and CDR2 is YYREEE (reference sequence). CDR3 sequence reads: CASSSPYEQYV. The DNA for the CDR3 is TGTGCCAGCAGCAGCCCCTACGAGCAGTACGTC.

The chain employs TRBV19 and TRBJ2-1; no clear D. V was pared by 4 bases and J by 2 bases, with 12 bases between. The CDR3 has 15 residues. CDR1 is LNHDA, CDR2 SQIVND, per germline (reference sequence). CDR3 residues: CASSSWEVTYNEQFF. CDR3 in DNA: TGTGCCAGTAGTAGCTGGGAAGTAACCTACAATGAGCAGTTCTTC.

The CDR3 region is CSETLAGRFPTWRQYV. The DNA of the CDR3 is TGCAGCGAAACCCTAGCCGGACGGTTCCCTACGTGGCGGCAGTACGTC. The rearrangement links TRBV29-1 to TRBJ2-7; possibly TRBD2 for D (5 bases). Germline V CDR1 and CDR2: SQVTM, ANQGSEA. V lost 7 bases to trimming and J lost 9 bases, with 31 bases between them. This CDR3 contains 16 residues.

V gene TRBV5-1 combines with J gene TRBJ2-7; D ambiguous. Deletions cut 0 bases from V and 1 base from J, with 14 bases between. Germline lookup yields CDR1 SGHRS and CDR2 YFSETQ. This CDR3 has 16 residues. The CDR3 region is CASSLASGYQSYEQYF. The DNA of the CDR3 is TGCGCCAGCAGCTTGGCCTCTGGGTATCAGTCCTACGAGCAGTACTTC.

Regarding this clone: Other DNA sequences of this sample code for an identical CDR3. The chain has TRBV28 and TRBJ2-7; 11 bases line up with TRBD1. The CDR3 length is 15 residues. V lost 0 bases, J lost 3 bases, and 1 base stayed unmatched. Germline V gene sequence: CDR1 MDHEN, CDR2 SYDVKM. CDR3 protein: CASSLWGQGVYEQYF. CDR3 sequence (DNA): TGTGCCAGCAGTTTATGGGGACAGGGGGTCTACGAGCAGTACTTC. Full variable domain (remainder filled in from reference TRBV28 and TRBJ2-7): DVKVTQSSRYLVKRTGEKVFLECVQDMDHENMFWYRQDPGLGLRLIYFSYDVKMKEKGDIPEGYSVSREKKERFSLILESASTNQTSMYLCASSLWGQGVYEQYFGPGTRLTVT.

V is TRBV11-3 and J is TRBJ2-3; D tentatively fits TRBD1 or TRBD2 (5 bases each). This CDR3 spans 14 amino acids. Trimming took off 11 bases at V and 1 base at J, with 16 bases between the two ends. Germline lookup yields CDR1 SGHNT and CDR2 YENEEA. The CDR3 spells CASAGAAGTDTQYF. The DNA for the CDR3 is TGTGCCTCGGCCGGGGCCGCCGGCACAGATACGCAGTATTTT. The full variable domain, its missing parts supplied by reference TRBV11-3 and TRBJ2-3, is EAGVVQSPRYKIIEKKQPVAFWCNPISGHNTLYWYLQNLGQGPELLIRYENEEAVDDSQLPKDRFSAERLKGVDSTLKIQPAELGDSAVYLCASAGAAGTDTQYFGPGTRLTVL.

The chain joins TRBV4-1 to TRBJ2-7; D is perhaps TRBD1 or TRBD2 (6 bases each). The germline V gene has CDR1 MGHRA and CDR2 YSYEKL. The CDR3 is made up of 15 amino acids. The germline V and J ends were trimmed by 3 bases and 2 bases, with 14 bases remaining between them. The CDR3 loop is CASSQRGHTTYEQYF. The CDR3 bases are TGCGCCAGCAGCCAGCGGGGACACACCACCTACGAGCAGTACTTC.

This chain uses TRBV7-9 with TRBJ2-7, with unresolved D. CDR1 and CDR2 (germline): SEHNR, FQNEAQ (reference sequence). This CDR3 spans 12 amino acids. Deletions cut 4 bases from V and 6 bases from J, with 10 bases between. CDR3 sequence reads: CASSSRKGEQYV. Written as DNA, the CDR3 is TGTGCCAGCAGCTCGCGCAAAGGCGAGCAGTACGTC.

DNA for the CDR3: TGTGCCAGCAGCCATGGGGAGTTAGGGGAAAAACTGTTTTTT. It codes for CASSHGELGEKLFF. This chain links TRBV7-6 with TRBJ1-4, with D hard to call. CDR3 length: 14 residues. V was clipped by 5 bases and J by 8 bases, with 15 bases between them. In germline, CDR1 is SGHVS, CDR2 FNYEAQ. The full variable domain, with the rest looked up from reference TRBV7-6 and TRBJ1-4, is GAGVSQSPRYKVTKRGQDVALRCDPISGHVSLYWYRQALGQGPEFLTYFNYEAQQDKSGLPNDRFSAERPEGSISTLTIQRTEQRDSAMYRCASSHGELGEKLFFGSGTQLSVL.

CDR3 sequence (DNA): TGTGCCAGCAGTTACCCCACTCGGACAGGGGTAGATACGCAGTATTTT. It encodes CASSYPTRTGVDTQYF. The V call is TRBV6-6, the J call TRBJ2-3; 9 bases agree with TRBD1. Trimming at V came to 2 bases and at J to 5 bases, leaving 8 bases not matched to a gene. The length of the CDR3 is 16 residues. Germline CDR1 is MNHNY and CDR2 is SVGAGI (reference sequence).

CDR3 coding DNA: TGTGCCAGCCCGCGGGAGGGCCCCTCCTACAATGAGCAGTTCTTC. Protein product: CASPREGPSYNEQFF. This chain connects TRBV2 to TRBJ2-1, with TRBD2 identical over 9 bases. Germline trimming cut 8 bases from V and 0 bases from J; bases unmatched to any gene: 5. This CDR3 has 15 residues. CDR1 is SNHLY and CDR2 is FYNNEI in the germline V gene.

The V and J genes are TRBV10-3 and TRBJ2-7; D unresolved. Trimming took 0 bases from V and 10 from J, leaving 13 bases between them. The germline CDR1 and CDR2 sequences are ENHRY and SYGVKD. This CDR3 is 13 amino acids long. The CDR3 DNA sequence: TGTGCCATCAGTGAGTCCCGCCCCGACCGACAGTACGTC. Protein product: CAISESRPDRQYV.

In DNA form, the CDR3 reads TGTGCCAGCAGCTTGGGCGGGGTCTCCTACAATGAGCAGTTCTTC. Translation: CASSLGGVSYNEQFF. The rearrangement uses TRBV7-9 and TRBJ2-1; a weak D match, TRBD2 (6 bases). The CDR3 is 15 amino acids. Trimming took 3 bases from V and 0 from J, leaving 9 bases between them. Germline V gives CDR1 SEHNR, CDR2 FQNEAQ (reference sequence). The variable domain in full, completed from reference TRBV7-9 and TRBJ2-1, reads DTGVSQNPRHKITKRGQNVTFRCDPISEHNRLYWYRQTLGQGPEFLTYFQNEAQLEKSRLLSDRFSAERPKGSFSTLEIQRTEQGDSAMYLCASSLGGVSYNEQFFGPGTRLTVL.

The rearrangement joins TRBV28 to TRBJ1-4; no clear D gene. CDR1 MDHEN and CDR2 SYDVKM come from the germline V gene. V gave up 2 bases and J gave up 0 bases, with 4 bases separating them. This CDR3 region has 14 residues. This CDR3 reads CASSLAATNEKLFF. In DNA form, the CDR3 reads TGTGCCAGCAGTTTAGCTGCAACTAATGAAAAACTGTTTTTT. The variable domain in full, with the rest retrieved from reference TRBV28 and TRBJ1-4, is DVKVTQSSRYLVKRTGEKVFLECVQDMDHENMFWYRQDPGLGLRLIYFSYDVKMKEKGDIPEGYSVSREKKERFSLILESASTNQTSMYLCASSLAATNEKLFFGSGTQLSVL.

This clone was detected only once. V and J are TRBV19 and TRBJ1-1, with D perhaps TRBD1 (5 bases). This CDR3 contains 16 residues. The ends were cut back, 7 bases at V and 5 bases at J, with 23 bases in the middle. Germline-derived CDR1 and CDR2 are LNHDA and SQIVND (reference sequence). CDR3 sequence: CASIITLGSGRTEAFF. CDR3 nucleotide sequence: TGTGCCAGTATTATCACCCTGGGGTCGGGGCGGACTGAAGCTTTCTTT.

The chain couples TRBV28 to TRBJ1-6, with TRBD1 matching 9 bases. Germline CDR1 reads MDHEN; CDR2 reads SYDVKM. Trimming removed 6 bases from V and 9 bases from J; junction bases left unmatched: 9. CDR3 length equals 15 residues. The CDR3 DNA sequence: TGTGCCAGCAGCGCGCCGGGACAGGGCTTTTCACCCCTCCACTTT. It is translated as CASSAPGQGFSPLHF.

The table lists this clone with a few counts. The chain uses TRBV18 and TRBJ2-2; TRBD2 is a possible D gene (5 bases). Trimming shortened V by 3 bases and J by 5 bases, and 13 bases separated the two germline ends. Germline V gene data show CDR1 as KGHSH and CDR2 as LQKENI. This CDR3 contains 15 residues. The CDR3 DNA follows: TGTGCCAGCTCACCTTTGGGAGCCCGAACCGGGGAGCTGTTTTTT. Amino acid sequence: CASSPLGARTGELFF.